By share, the clone carrying this TCR beta chain ranks as medium-sized. The CDR3 length is 14 residues. CDR1 is SGHTA and CDR2 is FQGNSA in the germline V gene. Trimming removed 5 bases at V and 4 bases at J, with 14 bases between. This entry is derived from a study of esophageal squamous cell carcinoma under preoperative chemotherapy. As for time point: after preoperative PTX-NDP chemotherapy. Each CDR3 protein gets one entry after TCRdb re-called the PCR reads with MiXCR. The data show roughly 1,500 distinct CDR3 sequences, with less than 35% seen just once and more than 20% held by the top ten. The clonotype originates from a human donor with esophageal squamous cell carcinoma. The donor label of this sample is uncertain. The biological material was taken from a patient given preoperative chemotherapy. The chain links TRBV7-2 to TRBJ1-2; possible D gene TRBD1, 6 bases. CDR3 bases: TGTGCCAGCAGCCCCAGCGGGGGCGGCTATGGCTACACCTTC. Amino acids: CASSPSGGGYGYTF.